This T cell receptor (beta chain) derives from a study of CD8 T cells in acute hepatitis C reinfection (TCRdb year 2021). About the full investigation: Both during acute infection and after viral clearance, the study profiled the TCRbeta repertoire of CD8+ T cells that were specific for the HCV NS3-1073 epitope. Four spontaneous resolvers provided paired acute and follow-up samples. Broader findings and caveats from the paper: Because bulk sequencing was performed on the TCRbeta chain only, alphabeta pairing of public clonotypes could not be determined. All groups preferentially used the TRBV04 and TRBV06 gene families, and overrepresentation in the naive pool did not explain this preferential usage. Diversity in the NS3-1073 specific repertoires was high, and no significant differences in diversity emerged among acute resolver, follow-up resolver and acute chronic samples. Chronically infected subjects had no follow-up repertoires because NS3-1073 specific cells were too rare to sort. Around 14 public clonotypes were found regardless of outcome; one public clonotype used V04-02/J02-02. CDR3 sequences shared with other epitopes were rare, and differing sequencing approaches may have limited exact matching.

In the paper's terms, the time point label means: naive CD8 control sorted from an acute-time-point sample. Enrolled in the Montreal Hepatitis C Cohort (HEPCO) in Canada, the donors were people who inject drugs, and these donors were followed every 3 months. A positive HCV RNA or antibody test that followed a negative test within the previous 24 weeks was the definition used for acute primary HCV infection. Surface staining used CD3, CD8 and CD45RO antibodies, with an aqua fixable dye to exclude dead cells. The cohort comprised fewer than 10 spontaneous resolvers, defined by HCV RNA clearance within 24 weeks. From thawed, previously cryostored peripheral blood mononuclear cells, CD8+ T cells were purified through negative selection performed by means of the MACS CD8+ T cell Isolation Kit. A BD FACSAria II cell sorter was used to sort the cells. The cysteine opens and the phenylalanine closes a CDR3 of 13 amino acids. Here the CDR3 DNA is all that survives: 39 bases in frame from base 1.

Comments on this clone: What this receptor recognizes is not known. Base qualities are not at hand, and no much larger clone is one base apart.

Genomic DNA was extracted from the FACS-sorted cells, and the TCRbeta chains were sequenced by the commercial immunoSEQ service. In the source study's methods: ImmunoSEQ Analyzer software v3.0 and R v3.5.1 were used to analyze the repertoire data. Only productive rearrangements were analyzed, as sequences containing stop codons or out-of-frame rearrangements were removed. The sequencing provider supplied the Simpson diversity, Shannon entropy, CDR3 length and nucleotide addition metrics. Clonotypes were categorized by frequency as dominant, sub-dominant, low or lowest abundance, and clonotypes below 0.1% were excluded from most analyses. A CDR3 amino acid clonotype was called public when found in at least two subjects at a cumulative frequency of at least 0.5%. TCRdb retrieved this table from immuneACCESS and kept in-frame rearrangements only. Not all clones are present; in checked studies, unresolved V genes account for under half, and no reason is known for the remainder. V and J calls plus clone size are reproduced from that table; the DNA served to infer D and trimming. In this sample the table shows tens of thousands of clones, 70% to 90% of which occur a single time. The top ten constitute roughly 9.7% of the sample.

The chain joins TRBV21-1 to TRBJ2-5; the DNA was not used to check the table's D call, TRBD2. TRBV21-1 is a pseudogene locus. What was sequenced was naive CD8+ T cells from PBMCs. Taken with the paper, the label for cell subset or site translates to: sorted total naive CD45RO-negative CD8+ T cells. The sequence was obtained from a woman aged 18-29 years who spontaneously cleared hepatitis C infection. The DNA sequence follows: TGTGCCAGCAGTCCGGGGAAGCAAGAGACCCAGTACTTC. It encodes CASSPGKQETQYF.